Below, 2 T cell receptor beta chains from the same sample are listed, as sequenced in a study of tumor-infiltrating lymphocytes in primary liver carcinoma. Making TCR beta cDNA involved approximately 0.5 ug total RNA and a constant-region primer. A slightly modified ARM-PCR protocol with three nested multiplex PCR rounds produced these TCR beta libraries. The first two PCR rounds, nine to ten cycles each, used TRBV1-TRBV30 forward primers and a C-beta reverse primer. TCRdb re-analysed the multiplex PCR reads in MiXCR, keeping a single row per CDR3 protein. The table has roughly 80,000 distinct CDR3 sequences, roughly 69% seen once. Taking 20-30 mg of unsorted bulk tissue, the authors co-extracted RNA and DNA. Sequencing used tumor-adjacent normal liver tissue. These receptor sequences come from a man between 40 and 49 years old with primary liver carcinoma and hepatitis B virus infection.

As regards this clonotype: An end of the junction does not agree with germline; a read error may underlie this. The chain links TRBV5-4 to TRBJ2-7; no clear D gene. CDR1 SGHNT and CDR2 YYREEE come from the germline V gene (reference sequence). CDR3 length equals 15 residues. DNA of the CDR3: TGTGCAAGCAGCACCCCGAGTGGCAGGACCCACGAGCAGTACTTC. Encoded protein: CASSTPSGRTHEQYF.

Remarks on this clonotype: Relative to the germline gene, one junction end is altered; a read error may explain this. The V and J genes are TRBV4-2 and TRBJ2-1; TRBD2 matches 9 bases. The CDR3 runs to 17 residues. Germline V gene data show CDR1 as LGHNA and CDR2 as YNFKEQ. The CDR3 protein is CATSQEVAGVSYNEQFF. Here the CDR3 DNA reads TGTGCCACCAGCCAAGAGGTAGCGGGGGTCTCCTACAATGAGCAGTTCTTC.